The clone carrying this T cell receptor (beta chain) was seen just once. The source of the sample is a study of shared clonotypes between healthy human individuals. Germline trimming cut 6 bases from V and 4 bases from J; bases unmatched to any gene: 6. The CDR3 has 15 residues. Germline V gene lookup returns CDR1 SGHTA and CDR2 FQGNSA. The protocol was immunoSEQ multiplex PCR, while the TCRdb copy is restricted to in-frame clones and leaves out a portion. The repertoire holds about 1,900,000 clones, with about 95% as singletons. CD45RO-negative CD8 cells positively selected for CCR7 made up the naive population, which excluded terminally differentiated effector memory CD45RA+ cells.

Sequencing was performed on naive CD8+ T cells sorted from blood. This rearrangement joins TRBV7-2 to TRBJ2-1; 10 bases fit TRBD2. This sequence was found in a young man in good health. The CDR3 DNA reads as TGTGCCAGCAGTCCTCCGGGACTAGCGTACAATGAGCAGTTCTTC. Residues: CASSPPGLAYNEQFF. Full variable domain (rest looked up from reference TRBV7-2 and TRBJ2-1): GAGVSQSPSNKVTEKGKDVELRCDPISGHTALYWYRQSLGQGLEFLIYFQGNSAPDKSGLPSDRFSAERTGGSVSTLTIQRTQQEDSAVYLCASSPPGLAYNEQFFGPGTRLTVL.